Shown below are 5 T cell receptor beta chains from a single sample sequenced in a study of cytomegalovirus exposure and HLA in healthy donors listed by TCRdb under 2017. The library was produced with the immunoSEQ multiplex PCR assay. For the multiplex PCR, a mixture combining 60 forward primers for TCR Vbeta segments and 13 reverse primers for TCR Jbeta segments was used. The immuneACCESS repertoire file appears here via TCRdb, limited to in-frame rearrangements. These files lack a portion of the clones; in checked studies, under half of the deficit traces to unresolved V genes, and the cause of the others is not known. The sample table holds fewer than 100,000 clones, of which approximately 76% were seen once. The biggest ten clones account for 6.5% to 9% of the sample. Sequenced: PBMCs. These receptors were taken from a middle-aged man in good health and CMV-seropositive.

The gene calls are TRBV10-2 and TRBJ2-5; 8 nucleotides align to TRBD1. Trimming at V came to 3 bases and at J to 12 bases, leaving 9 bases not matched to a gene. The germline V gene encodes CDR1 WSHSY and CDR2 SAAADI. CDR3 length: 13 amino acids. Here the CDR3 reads CASSDSRTGMKYF. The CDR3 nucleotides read TGCGCCAGCAGTGACTCGAGGACAGGGATGAAGTACTTC.

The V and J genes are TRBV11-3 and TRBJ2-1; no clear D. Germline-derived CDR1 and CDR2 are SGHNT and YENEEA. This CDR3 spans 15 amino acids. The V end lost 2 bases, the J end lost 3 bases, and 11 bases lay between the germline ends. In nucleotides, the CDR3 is TGTGCCAGCAGCTTAAGCCTTTCTCGCTACAATGAGCAGTTCTTC. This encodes CASSLSLSRYNEQFF.

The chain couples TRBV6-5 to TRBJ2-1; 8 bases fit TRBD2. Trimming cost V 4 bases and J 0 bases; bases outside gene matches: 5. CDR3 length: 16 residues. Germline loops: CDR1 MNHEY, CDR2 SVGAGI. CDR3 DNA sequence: TGTGCCAGCAGTTTTAGCGGGATTAGCTCCTACAATGAGCAGTTCTTC. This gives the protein CASSFSGISSYNEQFF.

Here the CDR3 reads CASSVSAGGRTDTQYF. CDR3 DNA: TGTGCCAGCAGCGTATCAGCGGGAGGGCGAACAGATACGCAGTATTTT. V and J are TRBV9 and TRBJ2-3; 10 bases map to TRBD2. Losses at the gene ends were 1 base for V and 3 bases for J; bases not matched to a gene: 5. The CDR3 length is 16 residues. Germline CDR1 is SGDLS and CDR2 is YYNGEE. Complete variable domain (other parts from reference TRBV9 and TRBJ2-3): DSGVTQTPKHLITATGQRVTLRCSPRSGDLSVYWYQQSLDQGLQFLIQYYNGEERAKGNILERFSAQQFPDLHSELNLSSLELGDSALYFCASSVSAGGRTDTQYFGPGTRLTVL.

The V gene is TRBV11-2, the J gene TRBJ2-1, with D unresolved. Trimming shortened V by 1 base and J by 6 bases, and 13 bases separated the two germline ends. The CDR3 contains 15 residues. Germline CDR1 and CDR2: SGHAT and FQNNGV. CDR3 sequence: CASSLGGQSSNEQFF. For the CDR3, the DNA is TGTGCCAGCAGCTTAGGAGGTCAGAGCAGCAATGAGCAGTTCTTC. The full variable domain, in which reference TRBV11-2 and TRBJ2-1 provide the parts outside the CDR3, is EAGVAQSPRYKIIEKRQSVAFWCNPISGHATLYWYQQILGQGPKLLIQFQNNGVVDDSQLPKDRFSAERLKGVDSTLKIQPAKLEDSAVYLCASSLGGQSSNEQFFGPGTRLTVL.